The sequence of this T cell receptor (beta chain) was determined in a study of chemoradiotherapy in HPV16-positive cancers. The wider study: A couple of HPV16-positive patients' cells yielded candidate HPV-specific clones and common motifs. Study observations and caveats: Candidate HPV-specific clones and E7-related TCR motifs grew in tumor during treatment. In HPV16-positive patients, HPV-responsive T-cell expansion tracked better recurrence-free survival.

This CDR3 contains 14 residues. V lost 4 bases, J lost 0 bases, and 10 bases lay in between. The germline V gene has CDR1 SGHNT and CDR2 YYREEE (reference sequence). Samples were taken several times over chemoradiotherapy. Details on this clone: Its antigen is not known.

Produced via immunoSEQ multiplex PCR; TCRdb's table is partial and in-frame only. The table has 7,500 to 10,000 clones, roughly nine tenths seen once. V is TRBV5-4 and J is TRBJ1-1; D gene uncertain. The TCR originated in a human donor with HPV-associated anogenital cancer. Sequencing was performed on blood, taken from a patient who underwent chemoradiotherapy. The CDR3: CASSGGQMNTEAFF. In DNA form, the CDR3 reads TGTGCCAGCAGCGGCGGGCAGATGAACACTGAAGCTTTCTTT.